The rows below give T cell receptor beta chains drawn from one sample of a study of beta chain features in type 1 diabetes. Assay: immunoSEQ multiplex PCR; the TCRdb copy retains only in-frame clones and omits some. The table has over 700,000 clones, 17% seen once. Sequenced input: naive CD4+ T cells from blood. Every receptor here comes from a woman in her late teens or twenties in good health. CDR3s include the opening cysteine and the closing phenylalanine or tryptophan. A D gene is named only where the DNA matches it firmly. Clone size is shown for a subset of rows, as once, few, many or a class of expanded clone.

clone_size j_call v_call d_call cdr3_nt cdr3_aa
few TRBJ2-1 TRBV7-2 - TGTGCCAGCAGCCCCTATACAGTCAATGAGCAGTTCTTC CASSPYTVNEQFF
- TRBJ2-1 TRBV5-4 TRBD2 TGTGCCAGCAGCGGACTAGCGGGGTACAATGAGCAGTTCTTC CASSGLAGYNEQFF
few TRBJ2-7 TRBV5-1 - TGCGCCAGCAGCTTGGTTGGGAGCAAAAGTTTTACGGGGCAGTACTTC CASSLVGSKSFTGQYF
- TRBJ1-1 TRBV7-2 TRBD1 TGTGCCAGCAGCTTGGGACAGAGAACTGAAGCTTTCTTT CASSLGQRTEAFF
- TRBJ1-2 TRBV7-2 - TGTGCCAGCACCGCTACAGGGAAGGGTTATGGTTACACCTTC CASTATGKGYGYTF
few TRBJ2-7 TRBV5-1 - TGCGCCAGCTCTCAGAACTACGAGCAGTACTTC CASSQNYEQYF
- TRBJ2-5 TRBV7-3 - TGTGCCAGCAGCTTGGACCAAGAGACCCAGTACTTC CASSLDQETQYF
few TRBJ2-7 TRBV2 - TGTGCCAGCAGTACCGACAGGGTGGGGAGGCACGAGCAGTACTTC CASSTDRVGRHEQYF
few TRBJ1-2 TRBV7-9 - TGTGCCAGCAGCTTAGTGTCAGGGGCGCTCTACACCTTC CASSLVSGALYTF
few TRBJ2-7 TRBV4-2 - TGTGCCAGCAGCCAAGATTGGTACGGCGGGACCTACGAGCAGTACTTC CASSQDWYGGTYEQYF
few TRBJ2-5 TRBV5-1 TRBD2 TGCGCCAGCGGGGCTAGCGGGATATTCCAAGAGACCCAGTACTTC CASGASGIFQETQYF
- TRBJ2-4 TRBV6-5 TRBD1 TGTGCCAGCAGTTACGGGACAGGGGGGAACATTCAGTACTTC CASSYGTGGNIQYF
- TRBJ1-1 TRBV7-9 - TGTGCCAGCAGCTTAGCGAATGGAAACGGTGAAGCTTTCTTT CASSLANGNGEAFF
few TRBJ1-2 TRBV4-2 - TGTGCCAGCAGCCAAGACAGCTATGGCTACACCTTC CASSQDSYGYTF
- TRBJ1-1 TRBV9 - TGTGCCAGCAGCGTAGCTTGGGACACTGAAGCTTTCTTT CASSVAWDTEAFF
- TRBJ2-3 TRBV7-2 TRBD1 TGTGCCAGCAGCTTAGAGGGGGCCCCAGATACGCAGTATTTT CASSLEGAPDTQYF
few TRBJ1-1 TRBV1 - TGCACCAGCAGCCAAGAAGAGGAGGGATCGGCTTTCTTT CTSSQEEEGSAFF
few TRBJ1-1 TRBV28 TRBD1 TGTGCCAGCAGACCCGGGACAGGGGACACTGAAGCTTTCTTT CASRPGTGDTEAFF
- TRBJ2-1 TRBV18 TRBD2 TGTGCCAGCTCACCACTAGCGGGAGTTGTGGATGAGCAGTTCTTC CASSPLAGVVDEQFF
- TRBJ2-1 TRBV7-8 TRBD1 TGTGCCAGCAGCTCCGATCACGGGACAGGGTTCTTTGAGCAGTTCTTC CASSSDHGTGFFEQFF
few TRBJ2-4 TRBV2 TRBD1 TGTGCCAGCGGGCCAGACAGGGGAGTGGACATTCAGTACTTC CASGPDRGVDIQYF
- TRBJ2-1 TRBV2 - TGTGCCAGCCGAGGTAGTTCCTACAATGAGCAGTTCTTC CASRGSSYNEQFF
- TRBJ1-1 TRBV4-1 - TGCGCCAGCAGCACGCTAGTGAACACTGAAGCTTTCTTT CASSTLVNTEAFF
- TRBJ2-5 TRBV7-9 - TGTGCCAGCAGCTCCGGACAGCAAGACCAGTACTTC CASSSGQQDQYF
- TRBJ2-1 TRBV7-3 TRBD1 TGTGCCAGCAGCTTAAGTTCTGGACAGGGTGAGCATGAGCAGTTCTTC CASSLSSGQGEHEQFF
- TRBJ2-3 TRBV4-2 TRBD2 TGTGCCAGCGGGCCGCTGGGACTAGCGGGTGTACCAGATACGCAGTATTTT CASGPLGLAGVPDTQYF
few TRBJ2-5 TRBV5-4 - TGTGCCAGCAGCTGGCCCCAGGAGACCCAGTACTTC CASSWPQETQYF
few TRBJ1-5 TRBV4-3 - TGCGCCAGCAGCCAATCCCCGGGGCTCAATCAGCCCCAGCATTTT CASSQSPGLNQPQHF
- TRBJ1-1 TRBV14 - TGTGCCAGCAGCCGCACACGGGGCCGCCTTGAAGCTTTCTTT CASSRTRGRLEAFF
- TRBJ2-7 TRBV15 - TGTGCCACCAGCCCAAGGGTAGCTACCTACGAGCAGTACTTC CATSPRVATYEQYF
few TRBJ2-5 TRBV9 - TGTGCCAGCAGCACCTCCGGACACCAGGGCCAGGAGACCCAGTACTTC CASSTSGHQGQETQYF
- TRBJ1-3 TRBV29-1 - TGCAGCGCCGCCGGGACATTGAAAAACACCATATATTTT CSAAGTLKNTIYF
- TRBJ1-1 TRBV9 - TGTGCCAGCAGCACGCGGACCGAATTCGGGACTGAAGCTTTCTTT CASSTRTEFGTEAFF
- TRBJ2-7 TRBV5-6 - TGTGCCAGCAGCTTGACGGTTGTGGACTCTCAGTACTTC CASSLTVVDSQYF
few TRBJ1-4 TRBV7-9 - TGTGCCAGCAGCTTAATCGGCAGGGAAGACGAAAAACTGTTTTTT CASSLIGREDEKLFF
few TRBJ2-7 TRBV5-6 TRBD1 TGTGCCAGCAGACGACAGGGCCTAGGATACGAGCAGTACTTC CASRRQGLGYEQYF
few TRBJ2-2 TRBV19 - TGTGCCAGTAGTATTAGGGGGTTTGGAGGAACCGGGGAGCTGTTTTTT CASSIRGFGGTGELFF
few TRBJ2-7 TRBV28 - TGTGGGACTGCGCGGATAGTAGGCGAGCAGTACTTC CGTARIVGEQYF
- TRBJ1-1 TRBV29-1 - TGCAGCGTTGGCCTGAGATTCGGGGGCATTGGGAACACTGAAGCTTTCTTT CSVGLRFGGIGNTEAFF
- TRBJ1-2 TRBV28 - TGTGCCAGCAGTTTTGCGAACGGCTATGGCTACACCTTC CASSFANGYGYTF
few TRBJ2-1 TRBV11-3 TRBD1 TGTGCCAGCAGCCAAGGAAGTGACAGGGCCCGTGAGCAGTTCTTC CASSQGSDRAREQFF
- TRBJ2-1 TRBV5-6 - TGTGCCAGCAGCTTGAGTGGGGGGTATGAGCAGTTCTTC CASSLSGGYEQFF
- TRBJ2-2 TRBV28 - TGTGCCAGCAGTTTTCTTTGGGGATACGGGGAGCTGTTTTTT CASSFLWGYGELFF
- TRBJ1-1 TRBV7-2 TRBD1 TGTGCCAGCAGCCCTCGACAGGGGAGCCCTGAAGCTTTCTTT CASSPRQGSPEAFF
- TRBJ2-7 TRBV5-1 - TGCGCCAGCACCGATGGGGGCGCGGCCCGATACGAGCAGTACTTC CASTDGGAARYEQYF
- TRBJ1-5 TRBV28 - TGTGCCAGCAGTGGGGGAAATCAGCCCCAGCATTTT CASSGGNQPQHF
- TRBJ2-1 TRBV7-2 - TGTGCCAGCAGCCAGGGGTCCTACAATGAGCAGTTCTTC CASSQGSYNEQFF
- TRBJ2-2 TRBV10-3 TRBD1 TGTGCCACGGACAGGTCGAACACCGGGGAGCTGTTTTTT CATDRSNTGELFF
- TRBJ2-3 TRBV2 - TGTGCCAGCAATCTGTTCAGAGATACAGATACGCAGTATTTT CASNLFRDTDTQYF
- TRBJ1-1 TRBV7-3 TRBD1 TGTGCCAGCAGCTCTCAGGGGGTCGCTGAAGCTTTCTTT CASSSQGVAEAFF
- TRBJ2-2 TRBV27 - TGTGCCAGCAATATCAGGGAGCTGTTTTTT CASNIRELFF